These 4 T cell receptor beta chains originate from one sample sequenced in a study of blood T cell repertoires in COVID-19. Sequencing was performed with immunoSEQ multiplex PCR; in TCRdb, only in-frame clones are kept and a portion is missing. Of approximately 75,000 clones listed, roughly 90% are singletons. Sequencing was done on a sample of peripheral blood. The source is a human donor in a cohort sampled during active COVID-19.

The gene calls are TRBV6-2 or TRBV6-3 and TRBJ2-1, with D possibly TRBD2 on 7 matching bases. The germline gives CDR1 MNHEY, CDR2 SVGEGT. The CDR3 loop spans 17 amino acids. The V end lost 0 bases, the J end lost 5 bases, and 17 bases lay between the germline ends. The CDR3 DNA reads as TGTGCCAGCAGTTACTCCCTCGGGGGGCCAGGGAACAATGAGCAGTTCTTC. Residues: CASSYSLGGPGNNEQFF.

A few counts support this clone. The CDR3 region has the DNA TGTGCCAGCACCCTTGGGAGTAATGAGCAGTTCTTC. Translated: CASTLGSNEQFF. The genes are TRBV2 and TRBJ2-1; D perhaps matches TRBD2 (5 bases). Trimming shortened V by 7 bases and J by 7 bases, and 11 bases separated the two germline ends. Per the germline V gene, CDR1 is SNHLY and CDR2 is FYNNEI. CDR3 length: 12 residues. Full variable domain (remainder filled in from reference TRBV2 and TRBJ2-1): EPEVTQTPSHQVTQMGQEVILRCVPISNHLYFYWYRQILGQKVEFLVSFYNNEISEKSEIFDDQFSVERPDGSNFTLKIRSTKLEDSAMYFCASTLGSNEQFFGPGTRLTVL.

The rearrangement links TRBV5-4 to TRBJ2-2; D is possibly TRBD2 (5 bases). The V gene's germline CDR1 is SGHNT and CDR2 YYREEE (reference sequence). V was cut by 2 bases and J by 6 bases, with 11 bases left in between. CDR3 length equals 14 residues. CDR3 in amino acids: CASSLGQRPGELFF. The CDR3 DNA reads TGTGCCAGCAGCTTAGGGCAGCGGCCCGGGGAGCTGTTTTTT.

The chain joins TRBV27 to TRBJ1-3; no clear D. Trimming took 1 base from V and 2 from J, leaving 15 bases between them. Germline values: CDR1 MNHEY, CDR2 SMNVEV (reference sequence). This CDR3 has 17 residues. The CDR3 DNA sequence: TGTGCCAGCAGTTTATTTTCCGGGAGGCTGACTGGAAACACCATATATTTT. This codes for CASSLFSGRLTGNTIYF.